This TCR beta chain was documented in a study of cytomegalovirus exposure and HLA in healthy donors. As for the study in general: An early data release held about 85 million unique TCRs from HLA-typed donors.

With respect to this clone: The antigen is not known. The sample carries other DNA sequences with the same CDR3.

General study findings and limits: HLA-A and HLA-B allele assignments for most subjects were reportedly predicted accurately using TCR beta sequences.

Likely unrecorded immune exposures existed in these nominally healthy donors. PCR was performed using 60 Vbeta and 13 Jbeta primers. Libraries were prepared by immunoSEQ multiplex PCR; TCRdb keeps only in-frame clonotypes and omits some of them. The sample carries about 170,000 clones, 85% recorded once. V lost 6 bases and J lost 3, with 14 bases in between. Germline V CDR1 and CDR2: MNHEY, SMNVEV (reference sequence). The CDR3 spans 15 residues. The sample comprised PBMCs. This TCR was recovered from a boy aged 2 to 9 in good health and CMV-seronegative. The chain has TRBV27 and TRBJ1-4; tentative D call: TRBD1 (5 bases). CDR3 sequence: CASSFFAGANEKLFF. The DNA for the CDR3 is TGTGCCAGCAGCTTTTTCGCGGGGGCTAATGAAAAACTGTTTTTT.